This TCR beta chain was sequenced in a study of blood T cell repertoires in COVID-19. As for the study in general: Specimens from acute and convalescent COVID-19 originated in the United States, Italy and Spain. PBMCs, B-cell-depleted T cells, or T cells provided the cDNA or gDNA that made up the material.

While infection was still active, Seattle patients were enrolled and then followed longitudinally. The authors' processing: It was from reference gene primer amplification that nucleated cell counts were estimated. The assay was immunoSEQ multiplex PCR, and TCRdb's table has in-frame clones only and misses some. V, J and clone size are those of that table, while D and trimming were read from the DNA. The sample includes 70,000 or so clones, about 86% of them seen just once. The TCR sequence derives from a man aged 40-49 years with COVID-19, enrolled during active disease. Sequencing input: peripheral blood.

In DNA, the CDR3 is TGTGCCAGCAGCTTAATGGCGGGCAGGAATCAAGAGACCCAGTACTTC. Its protein is CASSLMAGRNQETQYF. This chain uses TRBV7-2 with TRBJ2-5; TRBD2 is a possible D gene (5 bases). The CDR3 has 16 residues. V was pared by 2 bases and J by 2 bases, with 15 bases between. From germline, CDR1 is SGHTA and CDR2 FQGNSA. Drawing the rest from reference TRBV7-2 and TRBJ2-5, the complete variable domain is GAGVSQSPSNKVTEKGKDVELRCDPISGHTALYWYRQSLGQGLEFLIYFQGNSAPDKSGLPSDRFSAERTGGSVSTLTIQRTQQEDSAVYLCASSLMAGRNQETQYFGPGTRLLVL.